Sequencing of this T cell receptor (beta chain) was carried out in a study of blood T cell repertoires in COVID-19. Study-level background: There were acute and convalescent COVID-19 samples, and they came from the United States, Italy and Spain. The cDNA or gDNA used as material had been derived from T cells, B-cell-depleted T cells, or PBMCs.

The study drew participants aged about 18 to 89 years from 20 to 30 US areas. Cohort assignment relied on participant-reported clinical history. This clone was seen more than once but under ten times. TCRdb's copy holds only in-frame clones and misses some; the assay was immunoSEQ multiplex PCR. The sample has roughly 170,000 clones, around 80% seen once. The V gene lost 2 bases and the J gene lost 0 bases, with 8 bases spanning the gap. This CDR3 comprises 13 residues. The germline CDR1 and CDR2 sequences are GTSNPN and SVGIG (reference sequence). The TCR was taken from a woman between 50 and 59 years old in a cohort exposed to, infected with or recovered from COVID-19 (not recorded which). Sample: PBMCs or T cells enriched from blood (not recorded which). The rearrangement links TRBV30 to TRBJ2-7; D is perhaps TRBD1 (5 bases). CDR3: CAWSWTSSYEQYF. CDR3 nucleotides: TGTGCCTGGAGTTGGACAAGCTCCTACGAGCAGTACTTC.